What follows is one T cell receptor beta chain and its context. It lacks a known antigen. A read error may explain this, as a much larger clone is one base away. TCR beta CDR3 regions were amplified from RNA transcripts. The TCR CDR3 was subjected to a first round of RT-PCR using the HTBI primer set and the Qiagen OneStep RT-PCR kit. A second multiplex PCR round built the libraries, followed by size selection and purification. Libraries were sequenced paired-end with 100 bp reads on an Illumina HiSeq2000. The source study handled its data this way. SOAPnuke was used to process the raw data, removing reads that contained adapters or uncalled bases, had a mean Phred below 15, or lacked an exact match to the constant primer or identifier. High-quality paired reads were merged with COPE v1.2.5, and unique nucleotide sequences were defined as clonotypes. Clonotypes were aligned to IMGT TRBV, TRBD and TRBJ reference segments using MiTCR v1.1. Only V-J combinations with frequency above 0.0001, covering roughly 99% of repertoires, were analysed. A TCS score was defined as the ratio of F50 (clonal expansion) to E x V (chaos), with BLOSUM62-based TCRdist applied between CDR3 peptides within each V-J. Welch's t-statistics and random forest reduced around 510 V-J features to some 14, which were used in a naive Bayes classifier (R e1071). Through fastp at Q25 and MiXCR, TCRdb rebuilt clones from the public reads, retaining in-frame beta chains. CDR3 protein sequences are deduplicated, and each keeps its most common genes and DNA. The V and J calls were not made by the authors but by TCRdb's processing. The sample table records fewer than 600,000 distinct CDR3 sequences; approximately 15% of these occur just once. About a sixth of the sample comes from the top ten.

This specimen belongs to a study of T cells in Graves' hyperthyroidism and ophthalmopathy (dated by TCRdb to the late 2010s). With respect to the entire study: Peripheral blood was collected at initial diagnosis, before any treatment. The 100 discovery patients were randomly split 7:3 into training and test sets. The paper describes TCR Vbeta CDR3 sequencing of about 140 peripheral blood samples, made up of about 40 ophthalmopathy patients, approximately 73 hyperthyroidism patients and 17 progressor patients. The study also compared thyroid tissue and blood T-cell repertoires from a handful of Graves' hyperthyroidism patients. Following sampling, methimazole starting at 30 mg daily was given to hyperthyroidism patients, and high-dose intravenous methylprednisolone was given to ophthalmopathy patients. A discovery cohort of about 96 patients, 43 with Graves' ophthalmopathy and approximately 55 with stable Graves' hyperthyroidism, was used to find distinguishing TCR V-J signatures. Whether ophthalmopathy could be predicted prospectively was tested in an independent validation cohort made up of under 20 hyperthyroidism patients plus 17 patients who later progressed to ophthalmopathy. The research as a whole found: Sample size was not statistically predetermined, and investigators were not blinded to group allocation. In validation, the model predicted progression to ophthalmopathy with 65% to 71% sensitivity and 72% to 85% specificity, a median of 6.5 months before onset. Most expanded thyroid clonotypes (frequency above 0.001) were also found in blood, which suggests that blood repertoires may mirror thyroid immune responses. In cross-validation, a model built on a 13 V-J signature told ophthalmopathy apart from stable hyperthyroidism with approximately 90% sensitivity and roughly 81% specificity, and in testing the same model reached 80%/75%.

A patient counted as having stable Graves' hyperthyroidism if no progression to ophthalmopathy occurred over 18 months of follow-up. The hyperthyroidism patients were between 18 and 65 years old and newly diagnosed, with a disease duration of less than 2 months. Patients with uncontrolled infections, other autoimmune diseases, pregnancy or lactation were excluded. Diagnoses were based on clinical symptoms, serum thyroxine and TRAb, thyroid ultrasound and orbital computed tomography. PBMCs were isolated from approximately 10 ml of fresh peripheral blood by Ficoll-Paque density gradient centrifugation. Total RNA was extracted with Trizol reagent, and quality was checked on an Agilent 2100 Bioanalyzer. The germline V gene (reference sequence) supplies CDR1 DFQATT and CDR2 SNEGSKA. The CDR3 covers 12 residues, taking in both the cysteine and the phenylalanine. The retained sequence is limited to the CDR3, 36 bases, with the frame set at the first base. V and J are trimmed by 5 bases and 8 bases, and the gene matches miss 4 bases of the junction.

Recombination linked TRBV20-1 to TRBJ2-1, and 9 bases in between align with TRBD1. The TCR sequence derives from a woman under 30 with Graves' hyperthyroidism. Sample: blood. The DNA is as follows: TGCAGTGCTTTACAGGGGGCCCATGAGCAGTTCTTC. This translates into CSALQGAHEQFF.